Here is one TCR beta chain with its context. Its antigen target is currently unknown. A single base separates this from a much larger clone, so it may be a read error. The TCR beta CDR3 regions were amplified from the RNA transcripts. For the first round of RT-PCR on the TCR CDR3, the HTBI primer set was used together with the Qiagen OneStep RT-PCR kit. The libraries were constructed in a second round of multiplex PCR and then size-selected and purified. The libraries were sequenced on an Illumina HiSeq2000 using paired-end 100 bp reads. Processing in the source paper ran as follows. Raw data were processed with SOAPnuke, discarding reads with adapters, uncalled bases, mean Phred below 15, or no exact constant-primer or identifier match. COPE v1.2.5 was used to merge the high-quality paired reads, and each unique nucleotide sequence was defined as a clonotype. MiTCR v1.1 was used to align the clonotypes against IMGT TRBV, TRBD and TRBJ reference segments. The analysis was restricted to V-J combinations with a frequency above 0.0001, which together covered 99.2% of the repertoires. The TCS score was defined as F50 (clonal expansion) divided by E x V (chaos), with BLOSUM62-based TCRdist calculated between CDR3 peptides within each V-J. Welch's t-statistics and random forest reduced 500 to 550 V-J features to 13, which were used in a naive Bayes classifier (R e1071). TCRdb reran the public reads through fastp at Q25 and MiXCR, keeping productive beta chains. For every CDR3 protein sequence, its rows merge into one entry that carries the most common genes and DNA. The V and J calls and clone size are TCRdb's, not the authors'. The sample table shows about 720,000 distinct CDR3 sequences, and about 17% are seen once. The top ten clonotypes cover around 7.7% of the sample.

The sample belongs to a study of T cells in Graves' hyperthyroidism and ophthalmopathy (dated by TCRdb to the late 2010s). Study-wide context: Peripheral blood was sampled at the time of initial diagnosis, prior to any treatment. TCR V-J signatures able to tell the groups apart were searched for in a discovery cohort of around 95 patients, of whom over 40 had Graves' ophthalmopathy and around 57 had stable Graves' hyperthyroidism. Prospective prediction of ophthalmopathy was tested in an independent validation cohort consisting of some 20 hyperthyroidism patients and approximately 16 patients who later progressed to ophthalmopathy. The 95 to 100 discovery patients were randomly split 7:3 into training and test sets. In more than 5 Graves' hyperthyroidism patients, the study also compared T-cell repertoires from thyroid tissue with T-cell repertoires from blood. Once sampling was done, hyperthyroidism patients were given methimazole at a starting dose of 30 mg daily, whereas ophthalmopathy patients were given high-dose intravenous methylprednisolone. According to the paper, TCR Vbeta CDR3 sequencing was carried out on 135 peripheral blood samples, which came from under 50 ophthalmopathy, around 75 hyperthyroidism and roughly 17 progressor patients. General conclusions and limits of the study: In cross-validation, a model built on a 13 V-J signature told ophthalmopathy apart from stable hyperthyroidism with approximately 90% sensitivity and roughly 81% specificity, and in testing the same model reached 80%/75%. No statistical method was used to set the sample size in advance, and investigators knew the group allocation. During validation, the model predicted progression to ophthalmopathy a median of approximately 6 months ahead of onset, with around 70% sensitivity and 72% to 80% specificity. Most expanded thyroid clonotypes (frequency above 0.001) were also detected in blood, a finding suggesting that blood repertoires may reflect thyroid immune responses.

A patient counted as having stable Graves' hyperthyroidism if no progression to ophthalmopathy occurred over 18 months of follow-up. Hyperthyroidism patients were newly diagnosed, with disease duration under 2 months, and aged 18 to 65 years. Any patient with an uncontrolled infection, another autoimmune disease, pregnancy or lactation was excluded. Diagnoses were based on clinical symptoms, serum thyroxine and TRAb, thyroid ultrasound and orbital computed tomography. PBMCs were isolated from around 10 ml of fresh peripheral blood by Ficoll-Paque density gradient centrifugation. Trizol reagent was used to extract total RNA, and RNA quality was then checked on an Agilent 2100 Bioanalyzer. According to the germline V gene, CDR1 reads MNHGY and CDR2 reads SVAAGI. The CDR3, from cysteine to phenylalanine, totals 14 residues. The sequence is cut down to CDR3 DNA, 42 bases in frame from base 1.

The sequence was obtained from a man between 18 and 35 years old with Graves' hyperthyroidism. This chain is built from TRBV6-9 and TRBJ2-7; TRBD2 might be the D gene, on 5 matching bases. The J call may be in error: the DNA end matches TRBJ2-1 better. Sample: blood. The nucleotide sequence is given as TGTGCCAGCAGTTACACCAGCGGATCCTACGAGCAGTTCTTC. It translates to CASSYTSGSYEQFF.